This T cell receptor beta chain comes out of a study of human T cells and chemical hapten exposure. MiXCR, applied by TCRdb to the RACE reads, yields one record per CDR3 protein. Of roughly 380,000 distinct CDR3 sequences in the sample, less than 6.5% were seen once. The time point here: pre-sensitization, week 0. Treatment given: therapeutic diphenylcyclopropenone sensitization with weekly scalp DPC. Prior to application of each patch test, blood was drawn. With regard to this clonotype: Its target is unknown.

Study-wide findings and caveats: The study found expanded TCRs formed significantly more large CDR3 similarity clusters than controls. Alopecia in the donors means their immune response may deviate from healthy people's.

V was clipped by 1 base and J by 3 bases; unmatched bases: 21. CDR3 length equals 21 residues. Germline values: CDR1 GTSNPN, CDR2 SVGIG (reference sequence). The sequencing used whole blood, collected in connection with sensitization to the hapten diphenylcyclopropenone (DPC). The sequence came from a woman in her 50s with alopecia areata. Some clones in this sample may be carry-over from other donors' samples. The chain carries TRBV30 and TRBJ1-2; TRBD1 agrees at 12 bases. This CDR3 is CAWSADTFTGTGGLPYYGYTF. As DNA, the CDR3 is TGTGCCTGGAGTGCGGACACCTTCACCGGGACAGGGGGCCTACCATACTATGGCTACACCTTC.